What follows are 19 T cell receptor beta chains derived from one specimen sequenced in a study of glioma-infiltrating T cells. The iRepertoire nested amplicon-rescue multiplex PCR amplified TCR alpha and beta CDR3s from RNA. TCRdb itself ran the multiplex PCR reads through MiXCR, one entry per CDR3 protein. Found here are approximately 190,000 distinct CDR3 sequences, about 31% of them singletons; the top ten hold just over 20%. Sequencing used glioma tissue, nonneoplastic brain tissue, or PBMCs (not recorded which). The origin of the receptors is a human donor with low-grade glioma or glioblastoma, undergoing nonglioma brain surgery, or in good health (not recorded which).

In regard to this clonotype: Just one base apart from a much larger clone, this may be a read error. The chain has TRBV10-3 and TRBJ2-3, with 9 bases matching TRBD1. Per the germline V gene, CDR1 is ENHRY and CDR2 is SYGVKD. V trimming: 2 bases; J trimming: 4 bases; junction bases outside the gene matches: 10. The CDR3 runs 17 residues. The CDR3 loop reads CAISEAPPGQGADTQYF. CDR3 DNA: TGTGCCATCAGTGAGGCTCCTCCGGGACAGGGAGCAGATACGCAGTATTTT.

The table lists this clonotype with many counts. This CDR3 reads CASSSRTSGKNEQFF. Here the CDR3 DNA reads TGTGCCAGCAGCTCCCGGACTAGCGGGAAGAATGAGCAGTTCTTC. This chain connects TRBV7-6 to TRBJ2-1; 12 nucleotides agree with TRBD2. V trimming: 4 bases; J trimming: 7 bases; junction bases outside the gene matches: 5. Germline V gene data show CDR1 as SGHVS and CDR2 as FNYEAQ. The CDR3 extends over 15 amino acids.

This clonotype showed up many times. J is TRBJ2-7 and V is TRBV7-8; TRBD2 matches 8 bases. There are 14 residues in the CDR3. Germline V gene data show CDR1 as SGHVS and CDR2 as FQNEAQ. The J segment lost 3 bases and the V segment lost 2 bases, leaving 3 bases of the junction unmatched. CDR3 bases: TGTGCCAGCAGCTTACGACTAGCGAACTACGAGCAGTACTTC. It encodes CASSLRLANYEQYF.

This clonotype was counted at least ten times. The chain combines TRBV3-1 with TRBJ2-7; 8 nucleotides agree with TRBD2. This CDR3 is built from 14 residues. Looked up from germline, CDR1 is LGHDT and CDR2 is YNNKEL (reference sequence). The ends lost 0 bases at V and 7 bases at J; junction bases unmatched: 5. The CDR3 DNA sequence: TGTGCCAGCAGCCAAGATTCGGGGGGGAGGGAGCAGTACTTC. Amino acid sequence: CASSQDSGGREQYF.

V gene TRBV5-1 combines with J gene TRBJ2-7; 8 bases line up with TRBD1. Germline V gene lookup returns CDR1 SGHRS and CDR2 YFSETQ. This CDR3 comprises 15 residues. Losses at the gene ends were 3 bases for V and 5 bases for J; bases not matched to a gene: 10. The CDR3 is CASSWARRGRDEQYF. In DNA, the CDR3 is TGCGCCAGCAGCTGGGCCCGCAGGGGGCGAGACGAGCAGTACTTC.

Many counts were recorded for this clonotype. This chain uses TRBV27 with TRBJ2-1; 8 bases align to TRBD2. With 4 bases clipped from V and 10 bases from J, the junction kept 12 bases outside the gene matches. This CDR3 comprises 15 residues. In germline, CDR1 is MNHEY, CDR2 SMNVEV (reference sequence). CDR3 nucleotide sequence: TGTGCCAGCAGTTCAGGAGGCGCGGGAGGTCGAGAGCAGTTCTTC. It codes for CASSSGGAGGREQFF.

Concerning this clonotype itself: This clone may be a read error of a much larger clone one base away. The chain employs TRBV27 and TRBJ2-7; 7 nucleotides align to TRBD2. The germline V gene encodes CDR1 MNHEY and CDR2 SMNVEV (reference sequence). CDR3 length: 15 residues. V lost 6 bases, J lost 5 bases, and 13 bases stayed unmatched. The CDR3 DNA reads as TGTGCCAGCAGCCCCAGGACTAGAGGGACCCACGAGCAGTACTTC. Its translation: CASSPRTRGTHEQYF.

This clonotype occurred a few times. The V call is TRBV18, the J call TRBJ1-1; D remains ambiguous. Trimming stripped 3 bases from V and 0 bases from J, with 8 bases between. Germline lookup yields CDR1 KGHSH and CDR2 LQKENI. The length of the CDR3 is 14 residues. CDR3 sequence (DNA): TGTGCCAGCTCACCTTCGGGGTTGAACACTGAAGCTTTCTTT. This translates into CASSPSGLNTEAFF.

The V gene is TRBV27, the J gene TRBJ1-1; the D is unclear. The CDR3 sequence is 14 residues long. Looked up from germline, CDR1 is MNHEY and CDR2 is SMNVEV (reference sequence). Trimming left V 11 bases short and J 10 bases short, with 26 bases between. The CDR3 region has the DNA TGTGCCCCCAGTTCATATACACATTCCGGAGGAGCTTTCTTT. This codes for CAPSSYTHSGGAFF.

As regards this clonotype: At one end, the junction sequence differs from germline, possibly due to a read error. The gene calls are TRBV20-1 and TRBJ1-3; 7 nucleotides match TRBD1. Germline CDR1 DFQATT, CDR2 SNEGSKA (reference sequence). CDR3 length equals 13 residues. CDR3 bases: TGCAGTGCTAAGACAGGGCATGGAAACACAATATATTTT. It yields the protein CSAKTGHGNTIYF.

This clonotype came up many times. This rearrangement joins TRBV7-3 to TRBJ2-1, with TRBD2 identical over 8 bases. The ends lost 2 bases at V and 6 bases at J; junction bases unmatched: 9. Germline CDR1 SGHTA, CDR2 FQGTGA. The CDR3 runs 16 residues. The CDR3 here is CASSLGGGGRANEQFF. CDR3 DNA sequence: TGTGCCAGCAGCTTAGGGGGCGGGGGGCGTGCCAATGAGCAGTTCTTC. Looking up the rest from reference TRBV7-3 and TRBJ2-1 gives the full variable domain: GAGVSQTPSNKVTEKGKYVELRCDPISGHTALYWYRQSLGQGPEFLIYFQGTGAADDSGLPNDRFFAVRPEGSVSTLKIQRTERGDSAVYLCASSLGGGGRANEQFFGPGTRLTVL.

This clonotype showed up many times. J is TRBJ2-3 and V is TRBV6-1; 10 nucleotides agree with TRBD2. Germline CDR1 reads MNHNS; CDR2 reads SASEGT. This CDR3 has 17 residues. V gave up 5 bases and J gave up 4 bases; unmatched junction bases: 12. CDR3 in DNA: TGTGCCAGCAGTTCCCGCCGGACTAGCGGCAGATCAGATACGCAGTATTTT. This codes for CASSSRRTSGRSDTQYF.

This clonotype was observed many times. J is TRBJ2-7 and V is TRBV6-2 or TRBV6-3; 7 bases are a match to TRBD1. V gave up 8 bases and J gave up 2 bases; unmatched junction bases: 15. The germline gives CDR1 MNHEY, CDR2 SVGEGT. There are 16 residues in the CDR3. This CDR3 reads CASSWTSGTVTYEQYF. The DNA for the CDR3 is TGTGCCAGCTCTTGGACTTCCGGGACAGTAACCTACGAGCAGTACTTC.

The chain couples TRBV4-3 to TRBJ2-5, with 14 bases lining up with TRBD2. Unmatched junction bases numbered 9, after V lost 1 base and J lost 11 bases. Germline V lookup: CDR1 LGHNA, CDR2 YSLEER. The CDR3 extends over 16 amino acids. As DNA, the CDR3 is TGCGCCAGCAGCCAAGGGTCGGGACTAGCGGGAGCCACGCAGTACTTC. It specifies CASSQGSGLAGATQYF.

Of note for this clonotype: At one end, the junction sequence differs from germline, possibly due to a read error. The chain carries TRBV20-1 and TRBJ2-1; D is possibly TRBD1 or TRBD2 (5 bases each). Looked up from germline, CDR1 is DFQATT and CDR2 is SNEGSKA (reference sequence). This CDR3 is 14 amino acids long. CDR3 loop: CSARDTWGRNEKFF. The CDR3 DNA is TGCAGTGCTAGAGATACCTGGGGGAGAAATGAGAAGTTCTTC.

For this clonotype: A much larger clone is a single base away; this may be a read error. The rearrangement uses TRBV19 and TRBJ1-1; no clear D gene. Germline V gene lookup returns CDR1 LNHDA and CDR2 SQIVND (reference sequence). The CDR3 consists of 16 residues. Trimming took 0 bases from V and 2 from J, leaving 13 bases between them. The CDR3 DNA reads TGTGCCAGTAGTATAGATGCCAGTGACCACAACACTGAAGCTTTCTTT. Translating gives CASSIDASDHNTEAFF.

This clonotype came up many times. CDR3 protein: CASSQDESPLAKNIQYF. DNA for the CDR3: TGTGCCAGCAGCCAAGATGAATCCCCGCTAGCCAAAAACATTCAGTACTTC. This chain connects TRBV3-1 to TRBJ2-4, with D uncertain. From germline, CDR1 is LGHDT and CDR2 YNNKEL (reference sequence). This CDR3 contains 17 residues. Trimming removed 0 bases from V and 0 bases from J, with 12 bases in between.

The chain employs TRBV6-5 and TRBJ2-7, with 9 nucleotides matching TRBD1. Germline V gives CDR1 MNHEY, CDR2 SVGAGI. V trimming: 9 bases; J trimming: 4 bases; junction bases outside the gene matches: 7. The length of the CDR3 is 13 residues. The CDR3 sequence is CARSRDRAYEQYF. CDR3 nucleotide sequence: TGTGCCAGAAGCCGGGACAGGGCGTACGAGCAGTACTTC.

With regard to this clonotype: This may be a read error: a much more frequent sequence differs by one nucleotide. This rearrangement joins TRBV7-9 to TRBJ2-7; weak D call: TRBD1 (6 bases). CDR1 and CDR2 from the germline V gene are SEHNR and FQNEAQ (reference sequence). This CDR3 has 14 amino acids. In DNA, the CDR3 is TGTGCCGGCAGCCCAGGACAGTTTGGGGTCGAGCAGTACTTC. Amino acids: CAGSPGQFGVEQYF.